The clone carrying this T cell receptor (beta chain) was observed once. The antigen remains undetermined. This CDR3 is also generated by other DNA sequences in the sample. The data were taken from a study of shared clonotypes between healthy human individuals. Study summary: A donor's plate count was three for CD4 naive and three for CD4 memory; CD8 naive had two and CD8 memory one. The study's findings and limits: Non-shared clonotypes were found to have lower generation probabilities than the clonotypes that were shared by all four of the sorted-subset donors.

Profiling relied on immunoSEQ multiplex PCR, and the TCRdb table lists in-frame clones only, not all of them. The sample has more than 2,000,000 clones, just over 90% seen once. In germline, CDR1 is MDHEN, CDR2 SYDVKM. This CDR3 contains 14 residues. V was trimmed by 5 bases and J by 2 bases, leaving 10 bases between them. This sequence was found in a man between 18 and 29 years old in good health. Some clones in this sample may be carry-over from other donors' samples. The sequenced material came from naive CD4+ T cells from PBMCs. Specified subset: CD45RA+ positively selected. The chain links TRBV28 to TRBJ1-5, with D possibly being TRBD1 (6 bases). Here the CDR3 DNA reads TGTGCCAGCAGTCCGCCAGGGGGCAATCAGCCCCAGCATTTT. Translated, it gives CASSPPGGNQPQHF.